This TCR beta chain was recovered during a study of T cells in localized non-small cell lung cancer. Germline trimming cut 0 bases from V and 4 bases from J; bases unmatched to any gene: 15. The germline CDR1 and CDR2 sequences are SGHRS and YFSETQ. This CDR3 comprises 19 residues. Overall study findings and caveats: Across samples, adjacent lung featured a median roughly 62 of the top 100 tumor clones. Measurement of T cell clonality placed uninvolved adjacent lung highest, above the level in tumor.

Produced via immunoSEQ multiplex PCR; TCRdb's table is partial and in-frame only. The sample has 70,000 to 100,000 clones, around 81% seen once. Notes on this clone: Antigen: not known.

This chain links TRBV5-1 with TRBJ2-1; 8 bases are shared with TRBD2. The clonotype originates from a female donor aged 60 or older with stage I lung adenocarcinoma. Source: peripheral blood, taken before any cancer treatment. CDR3: CASSLDIRLSSGPYNEQFF. The CDR3 region has the DNA TGCGCCAGCAGCTTGGACATCCGACTCTCTAGCGGGCCTTACAATGAGCAGTTCTTC.